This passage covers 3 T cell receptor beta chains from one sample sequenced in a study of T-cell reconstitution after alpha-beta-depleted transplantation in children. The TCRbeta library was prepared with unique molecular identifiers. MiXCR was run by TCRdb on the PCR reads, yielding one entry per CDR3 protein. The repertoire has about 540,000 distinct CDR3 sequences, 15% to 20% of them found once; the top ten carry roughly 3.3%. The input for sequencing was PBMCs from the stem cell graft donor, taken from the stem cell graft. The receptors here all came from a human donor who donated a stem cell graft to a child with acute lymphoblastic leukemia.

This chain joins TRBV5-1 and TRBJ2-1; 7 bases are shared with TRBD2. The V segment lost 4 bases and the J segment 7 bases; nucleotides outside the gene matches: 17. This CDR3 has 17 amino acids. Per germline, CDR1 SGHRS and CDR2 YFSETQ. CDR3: CASSLADGGGPGNEQFF. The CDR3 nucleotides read TGCGCCAGCAGCCTGGCCGATGGGGGAGGGCCAGGGAATGAGCAGTTCTTC.

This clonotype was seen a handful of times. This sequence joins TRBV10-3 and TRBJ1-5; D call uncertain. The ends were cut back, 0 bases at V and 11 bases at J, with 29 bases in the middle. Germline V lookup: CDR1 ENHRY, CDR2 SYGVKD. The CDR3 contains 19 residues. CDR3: CAISESPPGYNQQNKAQHF. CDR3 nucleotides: TGTGCCATCAGTGAGTCCCCGCCGGGTTATAATCAGCAGAATAAGGCCCAGCATTTT.

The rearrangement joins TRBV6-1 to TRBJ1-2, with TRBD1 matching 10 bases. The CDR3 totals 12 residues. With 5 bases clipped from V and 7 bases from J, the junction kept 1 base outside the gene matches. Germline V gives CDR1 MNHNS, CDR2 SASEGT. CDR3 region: CASSWTGGGYTF. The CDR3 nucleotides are TGTGCCAGCAGTTGGACAGGGGGTGGCTACACCTTC.